This TCR beta chain was found in a study of breast tumors, draining lymph nodes, adjacent tissues. Study-level results: Tumor and nontumor repertoires were significantly more similar in luminal-like than in basal-like breast cancer.

This clonotype was seen repeatedly, ten times or more. The target antigen is unknown. The ends were cut back, 1 base at V and 7 bases at J, with 8 bases in the middle. The CDR3 consists of 11 residues. Germline values: CDR1 GTSNPN, CDR2 SVGIG (reference sequence). Breast cancer patients provided tissue from their axillary draining lymph nodes. TCRdb reprocessed the multiplex PCR reads via MiXCR and lists one record per CDR3 protein. The sample consists of 170,000 or so distinct CDR3 sequences, roughly 30% of them appearing once. Sample: axillary lymph node tissue. The clonotype originates from a female donor with breast cancer. Some clones in this sample may be carry-over from other donors' samples. This chain uses TRBV30 with TRBJ2-7; D remains unclear. CDR3 amino acids: CAWSEGGEQYF. CDR3 bases: TGTGCCTGGAGTGAGGGCGGAGAGCAGTACTTC.